This is a list of T cell receptor beta chains from one sample in a study of siplizumab effects on memory and regulatory T cells. The protocol was immunoSEQ multiplex PCR, while the TCRdb copy is restricted to in-frame clones and leaves out a portion. This sample has roughly 120,000 clones, with roughly nine tenths found just once. The material sequenced was Tregs sorted from blood. These receptors were collected from a human donor in good health. Both conserved end residues are part of each CDR3. Fields, in order: CDR3 protein, CDR3 DNA, J gene, clone size, V gene, D gene. D genes are given only for firm matches. Not all rows give a size; the values are once, few, many and, for expanded clones, a class.

CAVQGYSNQPQHF TGTGCCGTTCAGGGATATAGCAATCAGCCCCAGCATTTT TRBJ1-5 - TRBV6-5 -
CARSSGRLAGGYEQYF TGTGCCAGAAGCTCCGGCCGACTAGCGGGAGGCTACGAGCAGTACTTC TRBJ2-7 - TRBV7-5 -
CASSYSREQYF TGTGCCAGCAGTTACTCTAGAGAGCAGTACTTC TRBJ2-7 - TRBV6-5 -
CASSPGGGSNQPQHF TGTGCCAGCAGTCCCGGGGGGGGCTCCAATCAGCCCCAGCATTTT TRBJ1-5 - TRBV2 -
CASRAPDRVLANEQFF TGCGCCAGCAGGGCCCCGGACAGGGTTCTCGCCAATGAGCAGTTCTTC TRBJ2-1 - TRBV5-1 TRBD1
CASGRGAGTQYF TGCGCCAGCGGGAGGGGAGCAGGTACCCAGTACTTC TRBJ2-5 - TRBV5-1 TRBD2
CASGLGGSGTQYF TGTGCTAGTGGTTTGGGCGGGAGTGGTACGCAGTATTTT TRBJ2-3 - TRBV12-5 TRBD2
CASSEMGPMAYTQYF TGTGCCAGCAGTGAAATGGGACCGATGGCCTATACGCAGTATTTT TRBJ2-3 once TRBV2 -
CASRWGIYEQYF TGTGCCAGCAGGTGGGGAATCTACGAGCAGTACTTC TRBJ2-7 - TRBV2 -
CASSENRVSNEKLFF TGTGCCAGCAGTGAAAACAGGGTGTCTAATGAAAAACTGTTTTTT TRBJ1-4 - TRBV6-1 -
CASGIQDHYEQYF TGCGCCAGCGGGATACAGGACCACTACGAGCAGTACTTC TRBJ2-7 - TRBV5-1 -
CASSWLDRDNSPLHF TGTGCCAGCAGTTGGCTCGACAGGGACAATTCACCCCTCCACTTT TRBJ1-6 few TRBV6-5 TRBD1
CASSLSSPGSDGYTF TGCGCCAGCAGCCTGTCCTCTCCGGGATCCGATGGCTACACCTTC TRBJ1-2 - TRBV5-1 -
CASSLSSYNEQFF TGTGCCAGTAGTCTGAGCTCCTACAATGAGCAGTTCTTC TRBJ2-1 - TRBV19 -
CASTVDRFGINSGANVLTF TGTGCCAGCACCGTCGACAGGTTTGGGATAAACTCTGGGGCCAACGTCCTGACTTTC TRBJ2-6 - TRBV5-4 -
CASSLARVDGGYTF TGCGCCAGCAGCCTTGCTAGGGTCGACGGTGGCTACACCTTC TRBJ1-2 - TRBV5-1 -
CASLLRGGGQETQYF TGCGCCAGCCTATTAAGGGGAGGAGGCCAAGAGACCCAGTACTTC TRBJ2-5 - TRBV5-1 -
CASSKTRGTGDTQYF TGTGCCAGTAGCAAAACTAGGGGAACCGGAGATACGCAGTATTTT TRBJ2-3 once TRBV19 -
CASSESLAGYEQYF TGCGCCAGCAGTGAGTCCCTAGCGGGCTACGAGCAGTACTTC TRBJ2-7 - TRBV10-1 TRBD2
CASSPTGVADTQYF TGTGCCAGCTCACCGACAGGGGTCGCAGATACGCAGTATTTT TRBJ2-3 - TRBV18 TRBD1
CASSREVTGSYEQYF TGTGCCAGCAGCCGTGAGGTCACAGGCTCCTACGAGCAGTACTTC TRBJ2-7 - TRBV11-2 -